The present T cell receptor (beta chain) was sequenced within a study of radiotherapy plus CTLA-4 blockade in lung cancer. V lost 6 bases, J lost 5 bases, and 19 bases lay in between. The CDR3 length is 15 residues. Germline CDR1 MNHEY, CDR2 SVGAGI. Sequencing used immunoSEQ multiplex PCR; TCRdb keeps in-frame clones, though not all of them. The sample contains 75,000 to 95,000 clones, roughly 80% of which appear only once. This sequence was found in a human donor with non-small cell lung cancer that progressed on radiotherapy plus ipilimumab. Sequencing was performed on peripheral blood, taken from a patient treated with radiotherapy plus ipilimumab. The rearrangement uses TRBV6-5 and TRBJ2-5, with a weak D call TRBD2 (6 bases). CDR3 residues: CASSTTSSDGETQYF. The CDR3 DNA reads as TGTGCCAGCAGCACTACTTCTAGCGATGGGGAGACCCAGTACTTC.